The 5 T cell receptor beta chains reported below all come from one sample, sequenced in a study of blood T cell repertoires in COVID-19. Libraries were prepared by immunoSEQ multiplex PCR; TCRdb keeps only in-frame clonotypes and omits some of them. The profile shows approximately 200,000 clones, around 89% of them singletons. Sample: peripheral blood. Receptor source: a woman aged 30 to 39 with acute or convalescent COVID-19.

The gene calls are TRBV29-1 and TRBJ2-3, with 13 nucleotides matching TRBD2. CDR1 is SQVTM and CDR2 is ANQGSEA in the germline V gene. This CDR3 comprises 14 residues. V was clipped by 6 bases and J by 8 bases; unmatched bases: 8. The CDR3 region has the DNA TGCAGCGTGGAAACCGGGACTAGCGGGATTACGCAGTATTTT. Translating it yields CSVETGTSGITQYF.

The V and J genes are TRBV28 and TRBJ1-5; maybe TRBD1 (6 bases). Trimming stripped 7 bases from V and 6 bases from J, with 19 bases between. The CDR3 length is 15 residues. Germline V gene data show CDR1 as MDHEN and CDR2 as SYDVKM. CDR3 residues: CASTKAGDTSQPQHF. In nucleotides, the CDR3 is TGTGCCAGCACGAAGGCAGGGGACACCAGTCAGCCCCAGCATTTT.

The chain employs TRBV11-3 and TRBJ2-1; tentatively, D is TRBD1 (5 bases). Germline V lookup: CDR1 SGHNT, CDR2 YENEEA. The CDR3 length is 15 residues. The V gene lost 3 bases and the J gene lost 0 bases, with 9 bases spanning the gap. CDR3 residues: CASSFFRGSYNEQFF. CDR3 in DNA: TGTGCCAGCAGCTTCTTTAGGGGCTCCTACAATGAGCAGTTCTTC.

The chain is built from TRBV2 and TRBJ2-7; TRBD1 is a possible D gene (5 bases). Trimming took 3 bases from V and 0 from J, leaving 9 bases between them. CDR1 is SNHLY and CDR2 is FYNNEI in the germline V gene. The CDR3 is 14 residues long. CDR3: CASSDQGGSYEQYF. The CDR3 DNA sequence: TGTGCCAGCAGTGATCAGGGTGGCTCCTACGAGCAGTACTTC.

This rearrangement joins TRBV27 to TRBJ1-4, with 7 bases that match TRBD1. In germline, CDR1 is MNHEY, CDR2 SMNVEV (reference sequence). This CDR3 has 13 residues. The V and J ends lost 6 bases and 6 bases, in that order; junction bases with no gene match: 4. As DNA, the CDR3 is TGTGCCAGCAGCCGACAGGGTGATGAAAAACTGTTTTTT. Translated: CASSRQGDEKLFF.